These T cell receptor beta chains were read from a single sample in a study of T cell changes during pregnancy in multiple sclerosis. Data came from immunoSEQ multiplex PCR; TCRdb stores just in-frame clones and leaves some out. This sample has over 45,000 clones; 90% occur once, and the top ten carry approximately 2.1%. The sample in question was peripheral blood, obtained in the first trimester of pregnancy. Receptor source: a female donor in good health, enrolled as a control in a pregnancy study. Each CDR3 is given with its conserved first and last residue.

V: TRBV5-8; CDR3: CASSLAGTGQETQYF
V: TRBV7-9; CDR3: CASRAFIGGRETQYF
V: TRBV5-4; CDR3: CASSLGTGRTDTQYF
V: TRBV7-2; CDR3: CASSSQPLAGGSYEQYF
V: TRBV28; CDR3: CASSSGSPGSNQPQHF
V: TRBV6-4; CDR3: CASSADTYGYTF
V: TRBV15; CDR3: CATSRDRGGAETNEQFF
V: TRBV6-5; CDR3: CASSWSSQNEQYF
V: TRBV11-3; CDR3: CASSSTGTANTEAFF
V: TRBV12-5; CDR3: CASGIGTGLLYGYTF
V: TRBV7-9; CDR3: CASSVSGTSGTSRYNEQFF
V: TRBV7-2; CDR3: CASSADRGHWTNEKLFF
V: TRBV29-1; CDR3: CSVEKRHTEAFF
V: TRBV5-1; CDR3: CASSLGGTVNTEAFF
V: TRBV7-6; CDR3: CASSLTNWDRPLEGNEQFF
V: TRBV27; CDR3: CASSLGLTDTQYF
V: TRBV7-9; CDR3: CASSLRQDWNIQYF
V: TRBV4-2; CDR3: CASSQDRGGPGNTIYF
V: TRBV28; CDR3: CASREGGLTGELFF
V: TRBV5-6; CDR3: CASSLKRTGVGETQYF
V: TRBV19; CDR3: CASSIEGVGAHEQYF
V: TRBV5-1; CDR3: CASSLAPTSGELFF
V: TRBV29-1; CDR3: CSVGGVLSSYEQYF
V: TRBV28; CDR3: CASSFGTSLDNEQFF
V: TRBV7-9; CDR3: CASISEAAEAFF
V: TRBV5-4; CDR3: CASSTPGQGHTEAFF
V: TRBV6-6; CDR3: CASSYAAETQYF
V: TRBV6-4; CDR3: CASGRGSTDTQYF
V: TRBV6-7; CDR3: CASSYSSEAFF